The rows below give T cell receptor beta chains drawn from one sample of a study of T cells in Graves' hyperthyroidism and ophthalmopathy. TCRdb passed the multiplex PCR reads through MiXCR, listing each CDR3 protein once. The sample yields around 440,000 distinct CDR3 sequences, approximately 14% seen once. Sequencing used blood. These receptors came from a woman younger than 35 with Graves' hyperthyroidism. The CDR3 runs from the conserved cysteine through the conserved F or W. A D gene is named only where the DNA matches it firmly. Clone size is stated in some rows and not others, as once, few, many or a class when expanded.

>TRBJ1-4|TRBD1|TRBV12-3/TRBV12-4|many
CASSWGTGGPEKLFF
TGTGCCAGCAGTTGGGGGACAGGGGGGCCTGAAAAACTGTTTTTT
>TRBJ2-1|TRBD2|TRBV7-9|many
CASSLSGGADEQFF
TGTGCCAGCAGCTTATCGGGGGGGGCCGATGAGCAGTTCTTC
>TRBJ2-5|TRBD2|TRBV9|.
CASSAGRGLAGNQETQYF
TGTGCCAGCAGCGCGGGGAGGGGTCTAGCGGGGAACCAAGAGACCCAGTACTTC
>TRBJ1-4|.|TRBV5-1|.
CASRSAEGQTEKLFF
TGCGCCAGCAGATCGGCAGAAGGACAAACTGAAAAACTGTTTTTT
>TRBJ1-2|TRBD1|TRBV19|many
CASSADRDGYGYTF
TGTGCCAGTAGTGCGGACAGGGACGGATATGGCTACACCTTC
>TRBJ2-1|TRBD1|TRBV6-1|few
CASRPGTGTYNEQFF
TGTGCCAGCAGACCCGGGACAGGGACCTACAATGAGCAGTTCTTC
>TRBJ1-6|TRBD1|TRBV12-3/TRBV12-4|many
CASSLGTGNNSPLHF
TGTGCCAGCAGTTTGGGGACAGGAAATAATTCACCCCTCCACTTT
>TRBJ2-1|.|TRBV27|many
CASSPRSTGQFF
TGTGCCAGCAGTCCCCGGAGCACGGGGCAGTTCTTC
>TRBJ1-5|.|TRBV7-8|many
CASSLGLGGPQHF
TGTGCCAGCAGCTTAGGGTTAGGGGGGCCCCAGCATTTT
>TRBJ1-1|TRBD1|TRBV20-1|many
CSALRGDTEAFF
TGCAGTGCTCTCAGGGGGGACACTGAAGCTTTCTTT
>TRBJ2-1|.|TRBV19|few
CASSAGSYNEQFF
TGTGCCAGTAGCGCCGGCTCCTACAATGAGCAGTTCTTC
>TRBJ1-5|.|TRBV12-3/TRBV12-4|many
CASSPDLMSQHF
TGTGCCAGCAGCCCGGACCTAATGTCCCAGCATTTT
>TRBJ2-7|.|TRBV11-2|many
CASSLGDGYEQYF
TGTGCCAGCAGCTTAGGGGACGGTTACGAGCAGTACTTC
>TRBJ2-5|TRBD1|TRBV7-7|.
CASSFRWAGGETQYF
TGTGCTAGCAGCTTTCGCTGGGCAGGGGGAGAGACCCAGTACTTC
>TRBJ1-5|.|TRBV5-1|many
CASSKQEWNQPQHF
TGCGCCAGCAGTAAACAGGAATGGAATCAGCCCCAGCATTTT
>TRBJ2-1|TRBD1|TRBV20-1|many
CSARDLTGADNEQFF
TGCAGTGCTAGAGATCTAACAGGGGCGGACAATGAGCAGTTCTTC
>TRBJ1-6|.|TRBV15|.
CATSRDSKVYNSPLHF
TGTGCCACCAGCAGAGATTCTAAAGTCTATAATTCACCCCTCCACTTT
>TRBJ1-6|.|TRBV20-1|many
CSARAGSSYNSPLHF
TGCAGTGCTAGGGCAGGGAGCTCCTATAATTCACCCCTCCACTTT
>TRBJ2-7|TRBD2|TRBV2|once
CAGRGISQAGIYEQYF
TGTGCCGGACGAGGGATAAGTCAAGCGGGAATCTACGAGCAGTACTTC
>TRBJ2-5|.|TRBV6-1|.
CASSRGVRDQETQYF
TGTGCCAGCAGTCGCGGTGTGAGGGACCAAGAGACCCAGTACTTC
>TRBJ1-4|TRBD1|TRBV5-1|few
CASSSMTGGNEKLFF
TGCGCCAGCAGCTCTATGACAGGGGGAAATGAAAAACTGTTTTTT
>TRBJ2-2|.|TRBV6-1|many
CASTYGGLPGELFF
TGTGCCAGCACCTACGGGGGGCTACCCGGGGAGCTGTTTTTT
>TRBJ1-2|.|TRBV4-1|.
CASSQVPGTVASLYTF
TGCGCCAGCAGCCAAGTCCCCGGGACGGTCGCGTCTCTTTACACCTTC
>TRBJ2-7|TRBD1|TRBV11-2|many
CASSIPGTGTYEQYF
TGTGCCAGCAGCATTCCCGGGACAGGGACCTACGAGCAGTACTTC
>TRBJ2-3|TRBD2|TRBV9|.
CASSARLAGGRGTDTQYF
TGTGCCAGTAGCGCGCGGCTAGCGGGGGGGCGGGGCACAGATACGCAGTATTTT
>TRBJ1-1|.|TRBV30|many
CAWSRIRENTEAFF
TGTGCCTGGAGTCGTATCCGCGAGAACACTGAAGCTTTCTTT
>TRBJ2-3|.|TRBV6-4|.
CASSIAYRSDTQYF
TGTGCCAGCAGTATAGCGTACCGGTCCGATACGCAGTATTTT
>TRBJ2-5|.|TRBV2|many
CASPGGPQETQYF
TGTGCCAGCCCGGGGGGCCCCCAAGAGACCCAGTACTTC
>TRBJ2-7|.|TRBV27|.
CASSAGRPYEQYF
TGTGCCAGCAGCGCAGGGCGACCCTACGAGCAGTACTTC
>TRBJ2-5|TRBD1|TRBV3-1|few
CASSQKVTGVRETQYF
TGTGCCAGCAGCCAAAAAGTGACAGGGGTCAGAGAGACCCAGTACTTC
>TRBJ2-6|TRBD2|TRBV12-3/TRBV12-4|many
CASSGSSGRVGANVLTF
TGTGCCAGCAGTGGCTCTAGCGGGAGGGTTGGGGCCAACGTCCTGACTTTC
>TRBJ1-1|.|TRBV24-1|.
CATSDPGNTEAFF
TGTGCCACCAGTGATCCGGGTAACACTGAAGCTTTCTTT
>TRBJ1-2|TRBD1|TRBV11-2|.
CASSHGTGSAYGYTF
TGTGCCAGCAGCCATGGGACAGGGTCGGCCTATGGCTACACCTTC